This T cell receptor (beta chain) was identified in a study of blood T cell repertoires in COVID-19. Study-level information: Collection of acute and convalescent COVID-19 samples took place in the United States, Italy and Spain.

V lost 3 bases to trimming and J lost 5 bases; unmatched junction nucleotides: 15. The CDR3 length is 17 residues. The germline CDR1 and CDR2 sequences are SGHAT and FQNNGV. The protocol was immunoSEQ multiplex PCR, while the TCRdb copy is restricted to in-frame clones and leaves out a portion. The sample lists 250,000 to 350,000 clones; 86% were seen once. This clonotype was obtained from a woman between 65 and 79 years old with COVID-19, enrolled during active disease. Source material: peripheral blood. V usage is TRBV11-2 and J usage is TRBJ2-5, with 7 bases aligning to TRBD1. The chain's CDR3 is CASSFFGSGTARETQYF. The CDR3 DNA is TGTGCCAGCAGCTTTTTTGGGTCCGGGACAGCCAGGGAGACCCAGTACTTC.